The next 21 T cell receptor beta chains were all read from a single sample in a study of shared clonotypes between healthy human individuals. Some clones are missing from TCRdb's copy, which holds only in-frame ones; the method was immunoSEQ multiplex PCR. The data show a few million clones, with around 90% seen just once and about 0.13% held by the top ten. The material sequenced was naive CD4+ T cells sorted from blood. Subset in this sample: CD45RA+ positively selected. These receptors all come from a young man in good health.

This chain uses TRBV10-1 with TRBJ2-7; 11 nucleotides line up with TRBD1. Germline-derived CDR1 and CDR2 are WNHNN and SYGVQD (reference sequence). V was clipped by 0 bases and J by 7 bases; unmatched bases: 8. The CDR3 sequence is 16 residues long. CDR3 loop: CASSESRTGGAGEQYF. CDR3 in DNA: TGCGCCAGCAGTGAGTCTCGGACAGGGGGCGCGGGGGAGCAGTACTTC.

The J gene is TRBJ2-1, the V gene TRBV5-4, with 8 nucleotides matching TRBD2. Germline CDR1 is SGHNT and CDR2 is YYREEE (reference sequence). This CDR3 contains 17 residues. V gave up 4 bases and J gave up 4 bases; unmatched junction bases: 13. CDR3 amino acids: CASSHGGLAGGYNEQFF. The CDR3 bases are TGTGCCAGCAGCCACGGCGGGCTGGCGGGGGGTTACAATGAGCAGTTCTTC.

The CDR3 sequence: CASSGTGIGYTF. DNA for the CDR3: TGTGCCAGCAGTGGGACAGGTATCGGCTACACCTTC. This sequence joins TRBV28 and TRBJ1-2; TRBD1 matches at 8 bases. Germline V gene sequence: CDR1 MDHEN, CDR2 SYDVKM. The CDR3 totals 12 residues. With 5 bases clipped from V and 8 bases from J, the junction kept 4 bases outside the gene matches.

As concerns this clone: In the same sample, other DNA sequences code for this CDR3. The J gene is TRBJ1-3, the V gene TRBV9; TRBD1 matches 7 bases. With 3 bases clipped from V and 0 bases from J, the junction kept 3 bases outside the gene matches. The germline V gene encodes CDR1 SGDLS and CDR2 YYNGEE. The CDR3 consists of 15 residues. The CDR3 loop reads CASSAGDSSGNTIYF. CDR3 in DNA: TGTGCCAGCAGCGCGGGGGACAGCTCTGGAAACACCATATATTTT. The full variable domain, rest sourced from reference TRBV9 and TRBJ1-3, is DSGVTQTPKHLITATGQRVTLRCSPRSGDLSVYWYQQSLDQGLQFLIQYYNGEERAKGNILERFSAQQFPDLHSELNLSSLELGDSALYFCASSAGDSSGNTIYFGEGSWLTVV.

The rearrangement links TRBV7-2 to TRBJ1-6, with D possibly matching TRBD1 (6 bases). CDR3 length: 14 amino acids. Germline V gene lookup returns CDR1 SGHTA and CDR2 FQGNSA. V was trimmed by 1 base and J by 13 bases, leaving 14 bases between them. The CDR3 DNA reads TGTGCCAGCAGCTTAGGAGGTGGACAGTTTCCCCTCCACTTT. It translates to CASSLGGGQFPLHF.

The genes are TRBV7-2 and TRBJ1-3; D is possibly TRBD1 (6 bases). V lost 5 bases, J lost 0 bases, and 8 bases lay in between. The CDR3 spans 14 residues. Germline CDR1 reads SGHTA; CDR2 reads FQGNSA. The CDR3 DNA follows: TGTGCCAGCAGCGACAGGCTCTCTGGAAACACCATATATTTT. It encodes CASSDRLSGNTIYF. Full variable domain (remainder filled in from reference TRBV7-2 and TRBJ1-3): GAGVSQSPSNKVTEKGKDVELRCDPISGHTALYWYRQSLGQGLEFLIYFQGNSAPDKSGLPSDRFSAERTGGSVSTLTIQRTQQEDSAVYLCASSDRLSGNTIYFGEGSWLTVV.

This clone was counted once. V and J are TRBV27 and TRBJ2-3; D is perhaps TRBD1 (5 bases). This CDR3 has 15 amino acids. V lost 5 bases and J 2 bases, leaving 14 bases between the germline ends. CDR1 is MNHEY and CDR2 is SMNVEV in the germline V gene (reference sequence). CDR3 DNA sequence: TGTGCCAGCAGTAAAGGCGGCAGGGTCACAGATACGCAGTATTTT. This sequence encodes CASSKGGRVTDTQYF.

For this clone: Other nucleotide sequences in the sample specify the same CDR3. CDR3 bases: TGTGCCAGCAGTCGGGGCGGGGAGCTGTTTTTT. Its translation is CASSRGGELFF. V and J are TRBV6-5 and TRBJ2-2; TRBD2 is a possible D gene (5 bases). The CDR3 loop spans 11 amino acids. In germline, CDR1 is MNHEY, CDR2 SVGAGI. Trimming cost V 5 bases and J 7 bases, with 5 bases left between them.

CDR3 DNA sequence: TGCGCCAGCAGCTTGGGGGAACTAGCAGAGCAGTACTTC. Its translation: CASSLGELAEQYF. The chain combines TRBV5-1 with TRBJ2-7, with D perhaps matching TRBD2 (6 bases). CDR3 size: 13 residues. Germline V gene data show CDR1 as SGHRS and CDR2 as YFSETQ. V dropped 0 bases and J dropped 7 bases, with 11 bases sitting between them.

The DNA for the CDR3 is TGTGCCAGCAGTTACTCGACTGCAGGGAGAGGCTACGAGCAGTACTTC. Translated, it gives CASSYSTAGRGYEQYF. The chain employs TRBV6-5 and TRBJ2-7, with D possibly being TRBD1 or TRBD2 (5 bases each). Germline CDR1 reads MNHEY; CDR2 reads SVGAGI. CDR3 length: 16 amino acids. Deletions cut 0 bases from V and 3 bases from J, with 15 bases between.

The chain is built from TRBV7-9 and TRBJ2-1; tentatively, D is TRBD1 (5 bases). Germline assignment: CDR1 SEHNR and CDR2 FQNEAQ (reference sequence). The V and J ends lost 5 bases and 8 bases respectively, with 13 bases between them. The length of the CDR3 is 13 residues. The CDR3 DNA sequence: TGTGCCAGCAGCCTACCAGGGAAGGATGAGCAGTTCTTC. It encodes CASSLPGKDEQFF. The full variable domain, in which reference TRBV7-9 and TRBJ2-1 provide the parts outside the CDR3, is DTGVSQNPRHKITKRGQNVTFRCDPISEHNRLYWYRQTLGQGPEFLTYFQNEAQLEKSRLLSDRFSAERPKGSFSTLEIQRTEQGDSAMYLCASSLPGKDEQFFGPGTRLTVL.

The V and J genes are TRBV6-1 and TRBJ1-2, with D uncertain. CDR3 length equals 15 residues. Germline V gene sequence: CDR1 MNHNS, CDR2 SASEGT. Trimming cost V 1 base and J 3 bases, with 12 bases left between them. The CDR3 sequence is CASSEVPRSYYGYTF. The CDR3 DNA follows: TGTGCCAGCAGTGAAGTCCCCAGATCATACTATGGCTACACCTTC.

The chain combines TRBV9 with TRBJ1-1; possibly TRBD1 for D (6 bases). The CDR3 covers 15 residues. V was clipped by 5 bases and J by 5 bases, with 19 bases between them. Germline-derived CDR1 and CDR2 are SGDLS and YYNGEE. The CDR3 reads CASRDLTGRMTEAFF. The DNA for the CDR3 is TGTGCCAGCAGAGACCTCACAGGGAGGATGACTGAAGCTTTCTTT.

The chain couples TRBV28 to TRBJ2-1; 7 bases match TRBD1. The V gene's germline CDR1 is MDHEN and CDR2 SYDVKM. V shed 6 bases, J shed 0 bases, and the junction held 8 bases outside the gene matches. This CDR3 spans 16 amino acids. The CDR3 DNA sequence: TGTGCCAGCAGGGATGACAGGGAGAGCTCCTACAATGAGCAGTTCTTC. This gives the protein CASRDDRESSYNEQFF.

Concerning this clone: Other DNA sequences of this sample code for an identical CDR3. The chain couples TRBV5-1 to TRBJ2-3, with TRBD1 identical over 9 bases. CDR1 and CDR2 (germline): SGHRS, YFSETQ. The CDR3 consists of 15 residues. V was pared by 4 bases and J by 3 bases, with 6 bases of the junction left unmatched. The CDR3 DNA follows: TGCGCCAGCAGCCCGGGACAGGGCGGTACAGATACGCAGTATTTT. This translates into CASSPGQGGTDTQYF.

In this sample, this clone turned up once. This sequence joins TRBV29-1 and TRBJ2-7; D is perhaps TRBD1 (7 bases). The CDR3 is made up of 16 amino acids. Between the trimmed V and J ends, which lost 4 bases and 2 bases, there was a span of 21 bases. CDR1 is SQVTM and CDR2 is ANQGSEA in the germline V gene. This CDR3 reads CSVARGKDRRAYEQYF. The CDR3 region has the DNA TGCAGCGTTGCCCGCGGGAAGGACAGGAGGGCCTACGAGCAGTACTTC.

The genes are TRBV4-1 and TRBJ2-7, with 8 bases aligning to TRBD2. Germline values: CDR1 MGHRA, CDR2 YSYEKL. J lost 7 bases, V lost 0 bases, and 5 bases had no gene match. This CDR3 region has 14 residues. The chain's CDR3 is CASSQEEGGGEQYF. The CDR3 DNA reads as TGCGCCAGCAGCCAAGAGGAGGGCGGGGGGGAGCAGTACTTC.

J is TRBJ1-1 and V is TRBV6-6; 7 bases match TRBD1. V shed 6 bases, J shed 5 bases, and the junction held 6 bases outside the gene matches. CDR1 and CDR2 (germline): MNHNY, SVGAGI (reference sequence). This CDR3 is built from 13 residues. In DNA form, the CDR3 reads TGTGCCAGCAGGCAAAAGGACAGGACTGAAGCTTTCTTT. This codes for CASRQKDRTEAFF.

This chain uses TRBV30 with TRBJ2-1; the D is unclear. This CDR3 comprises 12 residues. The V end lost 3 bases, the J end lost 5 bases, and 8 bases lay between the germline ends. Germline V gene data show CDR1 as GTSNPN and CDR2 as SVGIG (reference sequence). This CDR3 is CAWRGLDNEQFF. CDR3 nucleotides: TGTGCCTGGAGAGGCTTAGACAATGAGCAGTTCTTC.

The chain uses TRBV10-2 and TRBJ2-1; 9 positions agree with TRBD1. Losses at the gene ends were 2 bases for V and 10 bases for J; bases not matched to a gene: 18. The germline V gene encodes CDR1 WSHSY and CDR2 SAAADI. This CDR3 has 18 residues. Here the CDR3 reads CASSEHDWDRDLFGEQFF. The CDR3 region has the DNA TGCGCCAGCAGTGAGCACGACTGGGACAGGGATTTGTTTGGGGAGCAGTTCTTC.

This chain joins TRBV5-1 and TRBJ2-3; weak D call: TRBD2 (8 bases). V shed 4 bases and J shed 2 bases, with 14 bases lying between them. The CDR3 is 15 residues long. Germline CDR1 reads SGHRS; CDR2 reads YFSETQ. As DNA, the CDR3 is TGCGCCAGCAGCAGCGGGGGACAGACCACAGATACGCAGTATTTT. Its protein is CASSSGGQTTDTQYF.